The 26 T cell receptor beta chains listed next were all sequenced from one sample in a study of CD8 T cell repertoires and HIV-1 epitope variants. For these receptors, no antigen is known. TCRdb's copy holds only in-frame clones and misses some; the assay was immunoSEQ multiplex PCR. The table shows thousands of clones, with 65% to 70% occurring only once. Sequencing input: cultured CD8+ T cells derived from PBMCs. Receptors were obtained from a male donor with HIV.

The V gene is TRBV7-6, the J gene TRBJ2-1, with D maybe TRBD1 (6 bases). V shed 1 base and J shed 10 bases, with 20 bases lying between them. CDR1 and CDR2 from the germline V gene are SGHVS and FNYEAQ. This CDR3 contains 16 residues. CDR3 in DNA: TGTGCCAGCAGCTTAGATAGGCGAGGGACACGGGACGAGCAGTTCTTC. Residues: CASSLDRRGTRDEQFF. The full variable domain, in which reference TRBV7-6 and TRBJ2-1 provide the parts outside the CDR3, is GAGVSQSPRYKVTKRGQDVALRCDPISGHVSLYWYRQALGQGPEFLTYFNYEAQQDKSGLPNDRFSAERPEGSISTLTIQRTEQRDSAMYRCASSLDRRGTRDEQFFGPGTRLTVL.

The chain uses TRBV7-9 and TRBJ2-1; D is unresolved. This CDR3 has 14 amino acids. Germline CDR1 is SEHNR and CDR2 is FQNEAQ (reference sequence). The V end lost 5 bases, the J end lost 4 bases, and 12 bases lay between the germline ends. In DNA form, the CDR3 reads TGTGCCAGCAGCGCGGCTAGTCAGTACAATGAGCAGTTCTTC. Its translation is CASSAASQYNEQFF.

The V gene is TRBV7-3, the J gene TRBJ2-5, with 7 bases fitting TRBD2. The V segment lost 2 bases and the J segment 2 bases; nucleotides outside the gene matches: 5. The V gene's germline CDR1 is SGHTA and CDR2 FQGTGA. The length of the CDR3 is 15 residues. CDR3 residues: CASSLGGGPQETQYF. The CDR3 nucleotides are TGTGCCAGCAGCTTAGGCGGGGGTCCTCAAGAGACCCAGTACTTC.

The genes are TRBV13 and TRBJ2-2; D might be TRBD1 (5 bases). CDR3 length equals 12 residues. CDR1 is PRHDT, CDR2 FYEKMQ, per germline (reference sequence). Between the trimmed V and J ends, which lost 5 bases and 4 bases, there was a span of 5 bases. The CDR3 spells CASSQGTGELFF. In DNA form, the CDR3 reads TGTGCCAGCAGCCAGGGCACCGGGGAGCTGTTTTTT.

The genes are TRBV19 and TRBJ1-1; TRBD1 agrees at 10 bases. This CDR3 contains 16 residues. V trimming: 7 bases; J trimming: 7 bases; junction bases outside the gene matches: 15. Germline lookup yields CDR1 LNHDA and CDR2 SQIVND (reference sequence). CDR3 sequence (DNA): TGTGCCAGTACTATCGGACCGGGACAGGGGACGAGTGAAGCTTTCTTT. Translating it yields CASTIGPGQGTSEAFF.

This chain links TRBV1 with TRBJ2-6. TRBV1 is termed a pseudogene. This CDR3 has 17 residues. CDR3 region: CTSSVNCAQSRANVLTF. CDR3 bases: TGCACCAGCAGCGTGAACTGTGCACAAAGTCGGGCCAACGTCCTGACTTTC.

V is TRBV5-1 and J is TRBJ1-1; weak D call: TRBD1 (5 bases). Germline V gene sequence: CDR1 SGHRS, CDR2 YFSETQ. CDR3 length: 15 amino acids. Between the trimmed V and J ends, which lost 0 bases and 5 bases, there was a span of 14 bases. In DNA, the CDR3 is TGCGCCAGCAGCTTGGGGAGCCAACGGGGGACTGAAGCTTTCTTT. Amino acid sequence: CASSLGSQRGTEAFF. Variable domain in full (rest from reference TRBV5-1 and TRBJ1-1): KAGVTQTPRYLIKTRGQQVTLSCSPISGHRSVSWYQQTPGQGLQFLFEYFSETQRNKGNFPGRFSGRQFSNSRSEMNVSTLELGDSALYLCASSLGSQRGTEAFFGQGTRLTVV.

In its sample, this clone was seen a few times. J is TRBJ2-7 and V is TRBV27; D is uncertain. Germline CDR1 MNHEY, CDR2 SMNVEV (reference sequence). Between the trimmed V and J ends, which lost 5 bases and 2 bases, there was a span of 16 bases. CDR3 length: 15 residues. The CDR3 region is CASSGRPLSPYEQYF. CDR3 bases: TGTGCCAGCAGTGGAAGGCCTCTGTCCCCCTACGAGCAGTACTTC.

The chain has TRBV11-3 and TRBJ1-5; D is uncertain. Trimming left V 1 base short and J 6 bases short, with 4 bases between. CDR1 is SGHNT, CDR2 YENEEA, per germline. The CDR3 covers 12 residues. For the CDR3, the DNA is TGTGCCAGCAGCTTAGGGGCTCAGCCCCAGCATTTT. The encoded protein is CASSLGAQPQHF.

The rearrangement uses TRBV10-2 and TRBJ1-1; weak D call: TRBD1 (5 bases). CDR1 is WSHSY and CDR2 is SAAADI in the germline V gene. CDR3 length: 14 amino acids. V was shortened by 5 bases and J by 9 bases, with 19 bases between the two germline ends. The CDR3 loop is CASSPTGETGQAFF. CDR3 coding DNA: TGCGCCAGCAGTCCCACGGGGGAAACAGGACAAGCTTTCTTT.

The genes are TRBV7-6 and TRBJ2-7; D uncertain. The CDR3 length is 14 residues. The germline gives CDR1 SGHVS, CDR2 FNYEAQ. V was shortened by 2 bases and J by 1 base, with 9 bases between the two germline ends. CDR3 bases: TGTGCCAGCAGCTTACTGGACGGATCCTACGAGCAGTACTTC. Amino acids: CASSLLDGSYEQYF.

CDR3 loop: CASSAGQGAFYEQYF. The CDR3, as DNA: TGTGCCAGCAGCGCCGGACAGGGCGCCTTCTACGAGCAGTACTTC. This chain joins TRBV13 and TRBJ2-7; 8 bases fit TRBD1. The ends lost 5 bases at V and 3 bases at J; junction bases unmatched: 9. Germline CDR1 reads PRHDT; CDR2 reads FYEKMQ (reference sequence). The CDR3 consists of 15 residues.

V usage is TRBV2 and J usage is TRBJ2-7, with 14 bases aligning to TRBD2. The CDR3 is made up of 17 amino acids. The V gene end was trimmed by 5 bases and the J gene end by 6 bases; junction bases not matched to a gene: 12. Germline V CDR1 and CDR2: SNHLY, FYNNEI. Here the CDR3 DNA reads TGTGCCAGCAGTACGGGACTAGCGGGAGTGGGCGCCTCCGAGCAGTACTTC. Translated: CASSTGLAGVGASEQYF.

In its sample, this clone was seen a few times. V and J are TRBV7-9 and TRBJ2-7; 8 positions match TRBD1. This CDR3 spans 14 amino acids. V was clipped by 2 bases and J by 5 bases; unmatched bases: 5. The germline V gene encodes CDR1 SEHNR and CDR2 FQNEAQ (reference sequence). CDR3: CASSLNQGADEQYF. The CDR3, as DNA: TGTGCCAGCAGCTTAAACCAGGGGGCGGACGAGCAGTACTTC.

As regards this clone: One junction end disagrees with the germline gene, perhaps due to a read error. The chain joins TRBV5-8 to TRBJ1-2; 10 bases match TRBD1. CDR3 length: 14 amino acids. Germline loops: CDR1 SGHTS, CDR2 YDEGEE. CDR3 nucleotides: TGTGCCAGCAGCGATCCCGGGACAGGGGTCCTCGGTGCCTTC. The encoded protein is CASSDPGTGVLGAF.

The chain has TRBV13 and TRBJ2-5, with D possibly matching TRBD2 (5 bases). Looked up from germline, CDR1 is PRHDT and CDR2 is FYEKMQ (reference sequence). CDR3 length equals 14 residues. Trimming shortened V by 1 base and J by 1 base, and 7 bases separated the two germline ends. The CDR3 reads CASSLEAGQETQYF. CDR3 in DNA: TGTGCCAGCAGCTTAGAGGCGGGCCAAGAGACCCAGTACTTC.

J is TRBJ2-1 and V is TRBV29-1, with D perhaps matching TRBD2 (7 bases). V lost 4 bases, J lost 2 bases, and 21 bases lay in between. The CDR3 has 17 residues. Germline CDR1 and CDR2: SQVTM and ANQGSEA. The CDR3 DNA follows: TGCAGCGTTGTGGACCCTCGACAGGCGGGGGCCTACAATGAGCAGTTCTTC. It codes for CSVVDPRQAGAYNEQFF.

This clone was recorded a few times. The chain is built from TRBV9 and TRBJ2-3; TRBD2 matches at 8 bases. The CDR3 sequence is 16 residues long. J was trimmed by 5 bases and V by 4 bases; bases with no gene match: 12. Looked up from germline, CDR1 is SGDLS and CDR2 is YYNGEE. The CDR3 here is CASSPLAGPVGDTQYF. The CDR3 nucleotides are TGTGCCAGCAGCCCTTTAGCGGGGCCTGTCGGAGATACGCAGTATTTT.

The genes are TRBV27 and TRBJ1-1; 9 bases are a match to TRBD1. Germline CDR1 MNHEY, CDR2 SMNVEV (reference sequence). Unmatched junction bases numbered 1, after V lost 8 bases and J lost 3 bases. The CDR3 has 12 residues. The CDR3 protein is CASRTGDTEAFF. Written as DNA, the CDR3 is TGTGCCAGCCGGACAGGGGACACTGAAGCTTTCTTT.

The chain recombines TRBV27 with TRBJ2-7; D is ambiguous. Germline V CDR1 and CDR2: MNHEY, SMNVEV (reference sequence). V lost 6 bases and J 0 bases, leaving 18 bases between the germline ends. The CDR3 has 16 amino acids. The CDR3 sequence is CASRGTTTLGSYEQYF. Written as DNA, the CDR3 is TGTGCCAGCAGGGGTACAACGACCCTCGGCTCCTACGAGCAGTACTTC.

The chain combines TRBV27 with TRBJ2-2; perhaps TRBD2 as D (6 bases). V gave up 5 bases and J gave up 5 bases, with 12 bases separating them. The CDR3 has 14 amino acids. CDR1 and CDR2 from the germline V gene are MNHEY and SMNVEV (reference sequence). The CDR3 region is CASSAPGVTGELFF. CDR3 coding DNA: TGTGCCAGCAGTGCCCCGGGAGTGACCGGGGAGCTGTTTTTT.

The CDR3 DNA is TGCGCCAGCAGCTTGGAGGACAGGGGGACAGATACGCAGTATTTT. Its translation: CASSLEDRGTDTQYF. This chain links TRBV5-1 with TRBJ2-3; 10 bases align to TRBD1. Germline loops: CDR1 SGHRS, CDR2 YFSETQ. The CDR3 has 15 residues. Trimming cost V 0 bases and J 3 bases; bases outside gene matches: 1.

The chain employs TRBV27 and TRBJ2-7; D may match TRBD1 or TRBD2 (5 bases each). CDR1 is MNHEY and CDR2 is SMNVEV in the germline V gene (reference sequence). This CDR3 region has 16 residues. V was clipped by 0 bases and J by 2 bases, with 14 bases between them. The CDR3 bases are TGTGCCAGCAGTTTATCGATGGGGGAGTTAACCTACGAGCAGTACTTC. Protein sequence: CASSLSMGELTYEQYF.

The CDR3 region is CASSFPRTDTNYGYTF. CDR3 coding DNA: TGTGCCAGCAGTTTCCCACGGACAGACACTAACTATGGCTACACCTTC. The chain has TRBV28 and TRBJ1-2; D might be TRBD1 (6 bases). Germline values: CDR1 MDHEN, CDR2 SYDVKM. The CDR3 runs 16 residues. Deletions cut 3 bases from V and 0 bases from J, with 14 bases between.

The V gene is TRBV10-2, the J gene TRBJ2-3, with 7 bases matching TRBD2. Germline V gene data show CDR1 as WSHSY and CDR2 as SAAADI. With V trimmed by 2 bases and J by 2 bases, 4 bases remained unmatched. The CDR3 consists of 15 residues. The CDR3 reads CASSEPRLATDTQYF. The CDR3, as DNA: TGCGCCAGCAGTGAGCCCCGACTAGCCACAGATACGCAGTATTTT.

The rearrangement joins TRBV27 to TRBJ2-2; 7 bases are a match to TRBD1. Trimming took 5 bases from V and 3 from J; bases not matched to a gene: 9. Germline CDR1 MNHEY, CDR2 SMNVEV (reference sequence). The CDR3 loop spans 16 amino acids. The CDR3 DNA reads TGTGCCAGCAGTCCGGGACAGCTAACGTACACCGGGGAGCTGTTTTTT. Its translation: CASSPGQLTYTGELFF.